These T cell receptor beta chains were read from a single sample in a study of shared clonotypes between healthy human individuals. Sequencing used immunoSEQ multiplex PCR; TCRdb keeps in-frame clones, though not all of them. There are about 690,000 clones in the sample; 80% to 95% occur only once, and 34% lies in the top ten. The material sequenced was memory CD8+ T cells from PBMCs. The receptors stem from a man aged 18 to 30 in good health. Some clones in this sample may be carry-over from other donors' samples. Both conserved end residues are part of each CDR3. The D gene is left open where the match is weak. Size is omitted from some rows. Given values are once, few, many or a class for expanded clones.

>TRBV27|-|TRBJ2-1|-
CASSFLAYNEQFF
TGTGCCAGCAGTTTCTTGGCCTACAATGAGCAGTTCTTC
>TRBV4-1|TRBD1|TRBJ1-1|-
CASSPSPGQGGTEAFF
TGCGCCAGCAGCCCGTCTCCGGGACAGGGAGGCACTGAAGCTTTCTTT
>TRBV28|-|TRBJ2-7|-
CASIPAGNPYEQYF
TGTGCCAGCATACCCGCAGGGAACCCCTACGAGCAGTACTTC
>TRBV6-5|-|TRBJ2-7|-
CASSSSPGLSLNLRYF
TGTGCCAGCAGTTCGAGCCCCGGACTATCATTGAACTTGAGGTACTTC
>TRBV4-1|-|TRBJ2-1|-
CASSQDPGLLSSYNEQFF
TGCGCCAGCAGCCAAGATCCGGGACTTCTCAGCTCCTACAATGAGCAGTTCTTC
>TRBV6-6|-|TRBJ2-7|once
CASSYEPGVSYEQYF
TGTGCCAGCAGTTACGAGCCAGGGGTGAGCTACGAGCAGTACTTC
>TRBV9|TRBD1|TRBJ1-5|-
CASSVSTGQGGGNQPQHF
TGTGCCAGCAGCGTCTCTACGGGACAGGGGGGAGGCAATCAGCCCCAGCATTTT
>TRBV4-1|-|TRBJ1-6|-
CASSPPYNSPLHF
TGCGCCAGCAGCCCGCCCTATAATTCACCCCTCCACTTT
>TRBV7-9|-|TRBJ1-1|many
CASRVTGNVTEAFF
TGTGCCAGCAGGGTTACAGGGAATGTTACTGAAGCTTTCTTT
>TRBV6-5|-|TRBJ2-3|-
CASSDRNTDTQYF
TGTGCCAGCTCGGACAGAAACACAGATACGCAGTATTTT
>TRBV29-1|-|TRBJ1-6|-
CSVWFGSPTTLHF
TGCAGCGTTTGGTTTGGCAGCCCCACCACCCTCCACTTT
>TRBV2|-|TRBJ2-7|-
CASSPRFAALYYEQYF
TGTGCCAGCAGCCCCCGGTTCGCCGCATTATACTACGAGCAGTACTTC
>TRBV4-1|TRBD2|TRBJ2-2|once
CASSRYGGRSGRTGELFF
TGCGCCAGCAGCCGGTACGGGGGGAGGAGCGGGCGAACCGGGGAGCTGTTTTTT
>TRBV21-1|-|TRBJ1-1|-
CASSKPAQSEAFF
TGTGCCAGCAGCAAACCCGCGCAGTCTGAAGCTTTCTTT
>TRBV7-9|TRBD2|TRBJ2-1|-
CASSLGGRAYNEQFF
TGTGCCAGCAGCTTAGGTGGGAGGGCCTACAATGAGCAGTTCTTC
>TRBV30|-|TRBJ2-2|once
CAWSEGAGHTGELFF
TGTGCCTGGAGTGAGGGTGCGGGTCACACCGGGGAGCTGTTTTTT
>TRBV7-9|-|TRBJ2-5|once
CASSLAGGPVGETQYF
TGTGCCAGCAGCTTAGCGGGGGGGCCGGTGGGAGAGACCCAGTACTTC
>TRBV9|-|TRBJ2-2|-
CASSVEPGINTGELFF
TGTGCCAGCAGCGTAGAGCCGGGAATAAACACCGGGGAGCTGTTTTTT
>TRBV27|-|TRBJ1-1|-
CASSFLGGAPEAFF
TGTGCCAGCAGTTTTTTGGGGGGGGCCCCTGAAGCTTTCTTT
>TRBV7-9|-|TRBJ1-2|-
CASSPTAGAAYGYTF
TGTGCCAGCAGCCCTACAGCGGGGGCTGCCTATGGCTACACCTTC
>TRBV27|TRBD2|TRBJ2-3|once
CATSSGMSSTDTQYF
TGTGCCACCAGTAGCGGGATGTCTAGCACAGATACGCAGTATTTT
>TRBV10-3|-|TRBJ2-1|-
CAIIGSSNNEQFF
TGTGCCATCATCGGTAGCTCAAACAATGAGCAGTTCTTC
>TRBV11-2|-|TRBJ2-7|-
CASSWTGPAGSEQYF
TGTGCCAGCAGCTGGACCGGGCCCGCGGGGTCCGAGCAGTACTTC
>TRBV7-9|TRBD1|TRBJ1-1|-
CASSTYTGANTEAFF
TGTGCCAGCAGCACCTATACAGGGGCGAACACTGAAGCTTTCTTT
>TRBV4-3|-|TRBJ1-2|-
CASSQDLLTSGYTF
TGCGCCAGCAGCCAAGATCTCCTGACATCCGGCTACACCTTC
>TRBV27|-|TRBJ2-2|-
CASRSRGTGELFF
TGTGCCAGCAGATCCAGGGGCACCGGGGAGCTGTTTTTT
>TRBV6-1|-|TRBJ2-7|-
CASSEAVGYDEQYF
TGTGCCAGCAGTGAAGCGGTAGGGTACGACGAGCAGTACTTC